This record looks at one TCR beta chain sequence and its context. Its antigen is undetermined. The germline and genes are mouse ones. Read data end 1 residue before the CDR3 end; the end is taken from the germline J gene. This CDR3 is built from 14 residues. Losses at the gene ends were 4 bases for V and 7 bases for J; bases not matched to a gene: 4. Germline CDR1 reads NSQYPW; CDR2 reads LRSPGD (reference sequence). Clones were sequenced by immunoSEQ multiplex PCR, and TCRdb holds only the in-frame ones, with some missing. The data hold under 25,000 clones, with 72% observed a single time. The data were obtained in a study of tissue T cells after allogeneic stem cell transplantation. Study-level results: Tissue-detected TCR repertoire was only partly captured by blood and spleen T cells. Anatomically similar tissues had similar TCR repertoires within each patient. This small cohort was clinically heterogeneous, and sampling depth was a limitation. Motif-based clustering found tissue-specific repertoire signatures shared across patients, though few clones were shared.

This clonotype was sampled from a female BALB/c mouse in good health. MHC haplotype of the mouse line: H2-d. J is TRBJ2-1 and V is TRBV1; the match to TRBD1 covers 10 bases. Input material: spleen. The sequenced CDR3 bases are TGCACCTGCAGTGTCGACAGGGGGCGGGCTGAGCAGTTC. Encoded protein: CTCSVDRGRAEQF. The full CDR3 protein reads CTCSVDRGRAEQFF.